This TCR beta chain was recorded in a study of cytomegalovirus exposure and HLA in healthy donors (dated by TCRdb to between 2016 and 2019). For the study in its entirety: An earlier analysis of some 500 of the donors reported approximately 270 Gb of sequence data and some 120 million unique TCR beta sequences from around 200 million T cells. An early release that covered fewer than 750 HLA-typed donors contained around 300 gigabases of sequencing data and tens of millions of unique TCR sequences. The genetic ancestry cluster associated with self-reported Caucasian donors included 81% of the 350 to 500 genotyped donors. The study aimed to test whether signatures of past pathogen exposure could be identified by cataloging public T cell receptors. The study used immunosequencing to profile the T cell repertoires of approximately 640 subjects and linked those repertoires to cytomegalovirus serostatus. Along with the approximately 620-subject first cohort, a separate validation cohort of over 90 different subjects was used. To predict cytomegalovirus infection status, the study combined high-throughput TCR immunosequencing, statistical association of individual TCRs with disease status, and machine learning. A later analysis re-analyzed previously published TCR beta repertoires from hundreds of donors and added high-resolution HLA genotyping to study TCR occurrence patterns. Rather than drawing on any new phenotypic data, the later analysis identified candidate immune exposures from TCR beta sequences and the way those sequences occurred across donors. To decide whether each TCR beta V gene segment behaved as functional or pseudogenic, an earlier analysis of several hundred of the donors relied on high-throughput TCR beta sequencing. Donor age, sex, ethnicity and CMV serostatus were collected together with the repertoire data. In a later genetic analysis, genome-wide SNP genotypes for about three fifths of the 666 donors were used, and that subset was treated as a discovery cohort. Every repertoire in the discovery cohort had been generated on one and the same sequencing platform. Class I and class II HLA loci were covered by the typing at four-digit resolution. The number of donors typed differed by locus, with about 629-640 for A, B, C, DRB1 and DQB1, around 500 for DQA1, about 610 for DPA1, and roughly 450 for DPB1. Roughly 5 DR-DQ haplotypes were handled as single units for association and clustering because linkage in the cohort was strong. Across approximately 400 genotyped donors of the cohort, an average of 235,054 unique TCR beta nucleotide sequences per donor were sequenced, and roughly a sixth of those sequences were non-productive. What the study reported, not specific to this receptor: A later analysis associated 16,951 TCR beta sequences with specific HLA alleles at a false discovery rate of 0.05. A later analysis found that HLA-associated TCR beta chains were more clonally expanded and had lower generation probabilities than equally common non-associated chains. Because counts were too low, seventeen rarely observed V segments, including chromosome 9 orphons, were left out of the earlier analysis of a few hundred of the donors. A later analysis found that most CMV-associated TCR beta chains appeared HLA-restricted, with HLA associations seemingly driven largely by CMV exposure. Correlated functional status among segregating V segments might reflect linkage disequilibrium, but an unknown experimental factor could not be ruled out. The only immune exposure information available for the cohort was CMV serostatus. A group of highly shared sequence variants was considered likely to be a technical artifact of the sequencing pipeline. A later analysis found that TCR association rates varied across HLA loci, with DRB1 alleles showing the most associated TCRs and HLA-C alleles the fewest. In vitro tests confirmed that a few of the cytomegalovirus-associated TCR beta chains recognize cytomegalovirus antigens. Across donors, most TCR sequences were observed very rarely, whereas some public TCRs were present in many individuals. In an earlier analysis of about 540 of the donors, most TCR beta V segments were observed in productive rearrangements about 87% or about 30% of the time, broadly matching IMGT annotations. Because some donors lacked HLA typing at each locus, the association tests relied only on the typed subset. The authors suggested that the approach could potentially be extended to other disease states and immunological phenotypes. In both the original and validation cohorts, the classifier was reported to diagnose cytomegalovirus status with high specificity and sensitivity. An association between a missense DCLRE1C variant and V-gene and J-gene trimming of TCR beta chains was found in a later genetic analysis and replicated in an independent cohort. Some IMGT-functional V segments, including TRBV6-2 and TRBV6-3, could not be told apart with the 87-base-pair reads, so those segments were excluded. A later analysis reported that several top co-occurrence clusters appeared linked to parvovirus B19, influenza, CMV and Epstein-Barr virus. In this cohort, only TCR beta chains were sequenced, and detectable features were limited by the absence of alpha or paired-chain data. Strong co-occurrence of HLA alleles, especially DR and DQ, made assigning TCR associations to individual alleles difficult. Roughly uniform sequencing depth across donors was assumed in presence/absence analyses, although this assumption may not hold. A total of some 180 TCR beta chains were listed by the study as associated with cytomegalovirus. A further reported finding was that TCR beta sequences accurately predicted the HLA-A and HLA-B alleles for most subjects in the first cohort. According to a later genetic analysis, donors in an Asian-associated ancestry cluster had fewer N-insertions in productive TCRs than the approximately 630-donor mean.

The cohort was made up of 500 to 850 healthy bone marrow donors. All cohort members were sampled while nominally healthy, although unrecorded immune exposures were likely present. The donor was CMV seronegative and was included in the group of a few hundred seronegative cohort members. Every donor gave a peripheral blood sample, and the peripheral blood mononuclear cells from that sample were used for TCR beta sequencing. Genomic DNA was extracted from the blood cell samples with the Qiagen DNeasy Blood Extraction Kit. Trimming takes 7 bases from V and 7 bases from J, and the germline ends sit 13 bases apart. Per the germline V gene, SQVTM is the CDR1 and ANQGSEA is the CDR2. The cysteine opens and the phenylalanine closes a CDR3 of 12 amino acids. The entry retains the CDR3 DNA only, 36 bases that are in frame from base 1. Comments on this clone: Its antigen remains unidentified. It has no much larger one-base neighbor in the sample; base qualities were not kept.

Library preparation used the immunoSEQ multiplex PCR assay. The multiplex PCR relied on a mix of 60 forward primers for TCR Vbeta segments and 13 reverse primers for TCR Jbeta segments. Amplification of the CDR3 region of rearranged TCR beta genes was performed with a multiplex PCR assay on genomic DNA. On the Illumina HiSeq System, the amplified TCR beta libraries were sequenced as 87-base-pair reads. For the original study's pipeline: A later analysis counted some 80 million unique TCR beta chains across the 666 repertoires, and some 11 million of these chains were shared by at least two donors. Raw reads were error-corrected and collapsed into unique sequences by a nearest-neighbor algorithm in which closely related sequences were merged to remove PCR and sequencing errors. To assign V, D and J gene segments, CDR3 sequences were aligned to IMGT reference sequences. For a sequence to be retained, at least a six-nucleotide match to both a V gene segment and a J gene segment was required. Rearrangements were classified as productive when the CDR3 lacked stop codons and remained in frame with V and J, and all other rearrangements were classified as non-productive. CDR3 was defined according to IMGT convention as the region running from the second conserved V-encoded cysteine to the conserved J-encoded phenylalanine. The earlier analysis of some 540 of the donors excluded any sequence lacking an unambiguous match to a single V gene segment. In an earlier analysis of 587 of the donors, a V segment was called functional when productive rearrangements were above 56.7%, and segregating when the standard deviation between donors exceeded 5%. A statistical classification framework was built to diagnose cytomegalovirus status from the catalog of TCR beta chain sequences. V and J gene assignment, in a later analysis, came from comparing TCR nucleotide sequences with IMGT/GENE-DB human TR gene sequences. Using the TCRdist pipeline, a later analysis assigned CDR3 sequences along with most-parsimonious VDJ recombination scenarios. In a later analysis, each TCR beta chain was defined by its CDR3 amino acid sequence together with its V-gene family, and reads lacking a unique V-gene family were excluded. To address suspected cross-contamination and a sequencing artifact, a later analysis removed around 600 highly shared, low-generation-probability nucleotide sequences. In a later analysis, a clonal expansion index for each public chain was calculated from normalized within-repertoire ranks of inferred template counts. Generation probabilities in a later analysis came from a VDJ recombination model fitted to out-of-frame rearrangements, and those results were checked against IGoR. A later analysis scored TCR-TCR, TCR-HLA and TCR-CMV co-occurrence with hypergeometric tests, applying a repertoire-size bias correction to TCR pairs. To estimate false discovery rates, a later analysis permuted the HLA or CMV assignments 20 times. A later analysis grouped co-occurring TCRs with DBSCAN, adding TCRdist sequence similarity when clustering within HLA-allele-positive subsets. Repertoires with fewer than 30,000 or more than 120,000 public chains, plus five repertoires with anomalous nucleotide sharing, were excluded from co-occurrence clustering. TCRdb took this table from immuneACCESS and kept in-frame rearrangements with V and J called. Such tables lack part of the clones; where checked against another copy, unresolved V genes explain under half of the gap, and the rest is unexplained. That table gives V, J and clone size, and the DNA gave D and trimming. Here the sample has some 190,000 clones; approximately 86% occur a single time. The ten largest clones capture roughly 0.98% of the sample.

The source material was PBMCs. The receptor comes from a boy aged 2-15 years in good health and CMV-seronegative. The sequence joins TRBV29-1 to TRBJ1-4; TRBD1 could be the D gene, as 6 bases match. The DNA sequence reads TGCAGCGCACAGGGTGGGATTGAAAAACTGTTTTTT. The translation is CSAQGGIEKLFF.